The present T cell receptor beta chain was sequenced within a study of early T cells in non-severe SARS-CoV-2 infection. Germline V gene data show CDR1 as MDHEN and CDR2 as SYDVKM. This CDR3 has 17 residues. Deletions cut 2 bases from V and 3 bases from J, with 17 bases between. As regards this clonotype: Antigen: not known.

Study findings and constraints: A preference for anti-spike CD8 responses marked VDJdb matching, which missed private and CD4 specificities.

TCRdb re-derived calls from the 5' RACE reads in MiXCR, one entry per CDR3 protein. The sample includes tens of thousands of distinct CDR3 sequences, approximately 10% of them seen just once. Source material: whole blood. The chain employs TRBV28 and TRBJ2-1; TRBD1 is a possible D gene (6 bases). The TCR sequence derives from an adult who was a healthcare worker with PCR-confirmed SARS-CoV-2 infection or an uninfected control (not recorded which). The chain's CDR3 is CASSLRPEGVSYNEQFF. CDR3 in DNA: TGTGCCAGCAGTTTAAGGCCAGAGGGGGTGAGCTACAATGAGCAGTTCTTC.